This TCR beta chain was sequenced during a study of cytomegalovirus exposure and HLA in healthy donors listed by TCRdb under 2017. About the full investigation: An earlier analysis of around 600 of the donors reported about 290 Gb of sequence data and roughly 100 million unique TCR beta sequences from about 180 million T cells. In a later genetic analysis, genome-wide SNP genotypes for about three fifths of the 666 donors were used, and that subset was treated as a discovery cohort. An earlier analysis of approximately 630 of the donors applied high-throughput TCR beta sequencing to assess whether each TCR beta V gene segment acted as functional or pseudogenic. Donor age, sex, ethnicity and CMV serostatus were compiled together with the repertoire data. The number of typed donors differed by locus: roughly 620-640 for A, B, C, DRB1 and DQB1; some 500 for DQA1; approximately 610 for DPA1; and around 450 for DPB1. Among the roughly 430 genotyped donors, approximately 76% belonged to the genetic ancestry cluster associated with self-reported Caucasian donors. Across approximately 400 genotyped donors of the cohort, an average of approximately 240,000 unique TCR beta nucleotide sequences per donor were sequenced, and 15% to 20% of those sequences were non-productive. Class I and class II HLA loci were covered by the typing at four-digit resolution. About 300 gigabases of sequencing data and approximately 85 million unique TCR sequences were included in an early release covering 550 to 800 HLA-typed donors. High-throughput TCR immunosequencing, statistical association of individual TCRs with disease status, and machine learning were combined to predict cytomegalovirus infection status. The study used immunosequencing to profile the T cell repertoires of 666 subjects and linked those repertoires to cytomegalovirus serostatus. The study was designed to test whether signatures of past pathogen exposure could be identified by cataloging public T cell receptors. Besides the first cohort of approximately 710 subjects, a separate validation cohort made up of over 100 different subjects was used. To study patterns of TCR occurrence, a later analysis re-analyzed previously published TCR beta repertoires from just over 650 donors and added high-resolution HLA genotyping. Because of strong linkage in the cohort, roughly five DR-DQ haplotypes were treated as single units for association and clustering. Rather than drawing on any new phenotypic data, the later analysis identified candidate immune exposures from TCR beta sequences and the way those sequences occurred across donors. All discovery cohort repertoires had been generated on a single sequencing platform.

Results the study describes overall, beyond this receptor: In an earlier analysis of 587 of the donors, most TCR beta V segments were observed in productive rearrangements about 90% or about 30% of the time, broadly matching IMGT annotations. A group of highly shared sequence variants was considered likely to be a technical artifact of the sequencing pipeline. In a later genetic analysis, fewer N-insertions in productive TCRs were reported among donors in an Asian-associated ancestry cluster than the approximately 670-donor mean. Because HLA typing was missing for some donors at each locus, association tests included only the typed subset. Several of the top co-occurrence clusters appeared to be linked to parvovirus B19, influenza, CMV and Epstein-Barr virus, according to a later analysis. At a false discovery rate of 0.05, a later analysis linked under 20,000 TCR beta sequences to specific HLA alleles. Three of the identified cytomegalovirus-associated TCR beta chains were confirmed in vitro to be specific for cytomegalovirus antigens. The classifier was reported to diagnose cytomegalovirus status with high specificity and sensitivity in both the original cohort and the validation cohort. A later analysis found that TCR association rates varied across HLA loci, with DRB1 alleles showing the most associated TCRs and HLA-C alleles the fewest. Correlated functional status among segregating V segments might be attributable to linkage disequilibrium, but an unknown experimental factor could not be ruled out. For the cohort, immune exposure information was limited to CMV serostatus. The study gave a list of 150 to 200 TCR beta chains associated with cytomegalovirus. A further reported finding was that TCR beta sequences accurately predicted the HLA-A and HLA-B alleles for most subjects in the first cohort. While some public TCRs were present in many individuals, most TCR sequences turned up only very rarely across donors. Roughly uniform sequencing depth across donors was assumed in presence/absence analyses, although this assumption may not hold. In this cohort, only TCR beta chains were sequenced, and detectable features were limited by the absence of alpha or paired-chain data. Because the 87-base-pair reads could not distinguish some IMGT-functional V segments, including TRBV6-2 and TRBV6-3, those segments were excluded. Most CMV-associated TCR beta chains appeared to be HLA-restricted in a later analysis, and the HLA associations seemed to be driven largely by CMV exposure. Because counts were too low, about 18 rarely observed V segments, including chromosome 9 orphons, were excluded from the earlier analysis of several hundred of the donors. Strong co-occurrence of HLA alleles, especially DR and DQ, made assigning TCR associations to individual alleles difficult. It was suggested by the authors that the approach could potentially be generalized to other disease states and immunological phenotypes. In a later analysis, HLA-associated TCR beta chains were found to be more clonally expanded and to have lower generation probabilities than equally common non-associated chains. V-gene and J-gene trimming of TCR beta chains was associated with a missense DCLRE1C variant in a later genetic analysis, and the association was replicated in an independent cohort.

Library preparation employed the immunoSEQ multiplex PCR assay. A mixture of 60 forward primers for TCR Vbeta segments and 13 reverse primers for TCR Jbeta segments was used in the multiplex PCR. Amplification of the CDR3 region of rearranged TCR beta genes was performed with a multiplex PCR assay on genomic DNA. The amplified TCR beta libraries were sequenced on the Illumina HiSeq System as 87-base-pair reads. Per the source publication's procedure: In a later analysis, tens of millions of unique TCR beta chains were counted across the approximately 640 repertoires, and roughly 9.9 million of these chains were shared by at least two donors. Raw reads were error-corrected and collapsed into unique sequences with a nearest-neighbor algorithm that merged closely related sequences to remove PCR and sequencing errors. To assign V, D and J gene segments, CDR3 sequences were aligned to IMGT reference sequences. For a sequence to be retained, a match of at least six nucleotides to both a V gene segment and a J gene segment was required. A rearrangement was called productive if the CDR3 had no stop codons and remained in frame with V and J, and every other rearrangement was called non-productive. CDR3 was defined by IMGT convention, running from the second conserved V-encoded cysteine to the conserved J-encoded phenylalanine. Sequences without an unambiguous match to a single V gene segment were excluded from the earlier analysis of almost 600 of the donors. In an earlier analysis of roughly 500 of the donors, V segments were called functional above 56.7% productive rearrangements and were called segregating when the between-donor standard deviation exceeded 5%. A statistical classification framework was built for diagnosing cytomegalovirus status from the catalog of TCR beta chain sequences. In a later analysis, V and J genes were assigned by comparing TCR nucleotide sequences against IMGT/GENE-DB human TR gene sequences. A later analysis assigned CDR3 sequences and most-parsimonious VDJ recombination scenarios with the TCRdist pipeline. In a later analysis, each TCR beta chain was defined by its CDR3 amino acid sequence together with its V-gene family, and reads without a unique V-gene family were excluded. To address suspected cross-contamination and a sequencing artifact, a later analysis removed some 620 highly shared, low-generation-probability nucleotide sequences. For each public chain, a later analysis derived a clonal expansion index from normalized ranks of inferred template counts within each repertoire. A later analysis computed generation probabilities with a VDJ recombination model fitted to out-of-frame rearrangements, and checked the results against IGoR. Hypergeometric tests were used in a later analysis to score TCR-TCR, TCR-HLA and TCR-CMV co-occurrence, with a repertoire-size bias correction applied to the TCR pairs. In a later analysis, false discovery rates were estimated by permuting HLA or CMV assignments 20 times. In a later analysis, co-occurring TCRs were grouped using DBSCAN, and TCRdist sequence similarity was added for clustering within HLA-allele-positive subsets. Repertoires with fewer than 30,000 or more than 120,000 public chains were left out of co-occurrence clustering, as were roughly five repertoires with anomalous nucleotide sharing. TCRdb took this table from immuneACCESS and kept in-frame rearrangements with V and J called. Such tables lack part of the clones; where checked against another copy, unresolved V genes explain under half of the gap, and the rest is unexplained. The DNA gave D and trimming, while V, J and clone size come from that table. This sample gives some 270,000 clones in total; 80% of them show up just once. The ten largest clonotypes hold over 0.3% of the sample.

The cohort consisted of 600 to 700 healthy bone marrow donors. At the time of sampling, every cohort member was nominally healthy, though immune exposures that went unrecorded were likely present. The donor was CMV seronegative and belonged to the group of 352 seronegative cohort members. Every donor gave a peripheral blood sample, and the peripheral blood mononuclear cells from that sample were used for TCR beta sequencing. Genomic DNA extraction from the blood cell samples was performed with the Qiagen DNeasy Blood Extraction Kit. Reading from cysteine to phenylalanine, the CDR3 counts 16 amino acids. The read is trimmed to its CDR3 DNA, 48 bases read in frame from base 1. For CDR1 and CDR2, the germline V gene lists MDHEN and SYDVKM. Trimmed from V: 6 bases; trimmed from J: 0 bases; junction bases lacking a gene match: 3. To note about this clone: Its specific antigen is unknown. No much larger clone exists at a distance of one base, and base qualities are not known.

Recombination linked TRBV28 to TRBJ2-2; 11 of the junction bases match TRBD2. The receptor comes from a girl aged 2 to 10 in good health and CMV-seronegative. Sequencing was done on a sample of PBMCs. The DNA sequence reads TGTGCCAGCAGACCTAGCGGGGGGTCGAACACCGGGGAGCTGTTTTTT. Its product reads: CASRPSGGSNTGELFF.